The 24 T cell receptor beta chains in this list originate from one sample, sequenced in a study of blood T cell repertoires in COVID-19. The table came from immunoSEQ multiplex PCR; TCRdb's copy has only in-frame clones and leaves some out. The data contain roughly 190,000 clones, 80% to 90% of them singletons. Material for sequencing was peripheral blood. The receptors were sampled from a middle-aged man with active or convalescent COVID-19.

The J gene is TRBJ1-1, the V gene TRBV5-1; no reliable D call. This CDR3 spans 14 amino acids. Trimming cost V 0 bases and J 2 bases, with 8 bases left between them. The germline CDR1 and CDR2 sequences are SGHRS and YFSETQ. CDR3 in DNA: TGCGCCAGCAGCTTGGCGGTCGCCAACACTGAAGCTTTCTTT. It encodes CASSLAVANTEAFF.

The chain carries TRBV28 and TRBJ1-1; perhaps TRBD1 as D (5 bases). This CDR3 is built from 12 residues. V was trimmed by 2 bases and J by 9 bases, leaving 10 bases between them. Per germline, CDR1 MDHEN and CDR2 SYDVKM. The CDR3 nucleotides are TGTGCCAGCAGTTTAAGGGGATTTCAAGCTTTCTTT. It codes for CASSLRGFQAFF.

The chain recombines TRBV19 with TRBJ2-5, with D tentatively TRBD2 (5 bases). The CDR3 totals 14 residues. V dropped 6 bases and J dropped 5 bases, with 16 bases sitting between them. Germline loops: CDR1 LNHDA, CDR2 SQIVND (reference sequence). CDR3 sequence reads: CASSSQEAAETQYF. The DNA for the CDR3 is TGTGCCAGTAGCTCTCAGGAGGCGGCGGAGACCCAGTACTTC. Supplemented by reference TRBV19 and TRBJ2-5, the full variable domain reads DGGITQSPKYLFRKEGQNVTLSCEQNLNHDAMYWYRQDPGQGLRLIYYSQIVNDFQKGDIAEGYSVSREKKESFPLTVTSAQKNPTAFYLCASSSQEAAETQYFGPGTRLLVL.

This clone was picked up one time. The V gene is TRBV7-9, the J gene TRBJ2-7, with TRBD1 matching over 7 bases. Germline V gives CDR1 SEHNR, CDR2 FQNEAQ (reference sequence). The J segment lost 4 bases and the V segment lost 6 bases, leaving 12 bases of the junction unmatched. This CDR3 is 15 amino acids long. CDR3 nucleotides: TGTGCCAGCAGTTTACCGGGACAGCCAGTTTACGAGCAGTACTTC. As protein: CASSLPGQPVYEQYF. Combining the CDR3 with reference TRBV7-9 and TRBJ2-7 gives the whole variable domain DTGVSQNPRHKITKRGQNVTFRCDPISEHNRLYWYRQTLGQGPEFLTYFQNEAQLEKSRLLSDRFSAERPKGSFSTLEIQRTEQGDSAMYLCASSLPGQPVYEQYFGPGTRLTVT.

The chain combines TRBV19 with TRBJ2-7; tentatively, D is TRBD2 (5 bases). CDR3 length: 12 residues. Trimming took off 4 bases at V and 5 bases at J, with 9 bases between the two ends. Germline CDR1 reads LNHDA; CDR2 reads SQIVND (reference sequence). As DNA, the CDR3 is TGTGCCAGTAGTAGCGGGTTCCACGAGCAGTACTTC. Translation gives CASSSGFHEQYF.

The chain is built from TRBV19 and TRBJ1-5, with 8 nucleotides matching TRBD1. Germline CDR1 reads LNHDA; CDR2 reads SQIVND (reference sequence). The ends lost 3 bases at V and 4 bases at J; junction bases unmatched: 8. The CDR3 is made up of 16 amino acids. In nucleotides, the CDR3 is TGTGCCAGTAGTATCCCAAACAGACAGGGGAATCAGCCCCAGCATTTT. It specifies CASSIPNRQGNQPQHF.

This clone was detected only once. This chain joins TRBV29-1 and TRBJ1-3, with D possibly matching TRBD1 (5 bases). This CDR3 has 14 amino acids. From germline, CDR1 is SQVTM and CDR2 ANQGSEA. Deletions cut 1 base from V and 3 bases from J, with 10 bases between. CDR3 protein: CSVEGGFNGNTIYF. The CDR3 DNA reads TGCAGCGTTGAAGGGGGCTTTAATGGAAACACCATATATTTT.

J is TRBJ2-7 and V is TRBV11-2; 7 nucleotides line up with TRBD2. Unmatched junction bases numbered 0, after V lost 1 base and J lost 0 bases. This CDR3 comprises 14 residues. The germline V gene has CDR1 SGHAT and CDR2 FQNNGV. In DNA form, the CDR3 reads TGTGCCAGCAGCTTAGCGGGGGGCTCCTACGAGCAGTACTTC. Protein sequence: CASSLAGGSYEQYF. Together with reference TRBV11-2 and TRBJ2-7, the CDR3 gives the full variable domain: EAGVAQSPRYKIIEKRQSVAFWCNPISGHATLYWYQQILGQGPKLLIQFQNNGVVDDSQLPKDRFSAERLKGVDSTLKIQPAKLEDSAVYLCASSLAGGSYEQYFGPGTRLTVT.

This chain joins TRBV19 and TRBJ2-1, with TRBD2 identical over 12 bases. The germline gives CDR1 LNHDA, CDR2 SQIVND (reference sequence). This CDR3 spans 14 amino acids. V shed 3 bases, J shed 8 bases, and the junction held 2 bases outside the gene matches. CDR3: CASSITSGRYEQFF. The CDR3, as DNA: TGTGCCAGTAGTATTACTAGCGGGAGGTATGAGCAGTTCTTC.

The chain recombines TRBV5-1 with TRBJ2-2; 8 bases agree with TRBD2. Germline CDR1 is SGHRS and CDR2 is YFSETQ. Unmatched junction bases numbered 11, after V lost 4 bases and J lost 6 bases. The CDR3 covers 16 residues. The CDR3 sequence is CASSVSTSVNAGELFF. CDR3 sequence (DNA): TGCGCCAGCAGCGTCTCGACTAGCGTGAATGCCGGGGAGCTGTTTTTT.

J is TRBJ2-1 and V is TRBV5-8, with a tentative D call TRBD2 (6 bases). Germline loops: CDR1 SGHTS, CDR2 YDEGEE. With 4 bases removed from V and 3 bases from J, the gap between germline ends came to 14 bases. The CDR3 sequence is 15 residues long. DNA for the CDR3: TGTGCCAGCAGCCCGGGAGATAGCGGCTACAATGAGCAGTTCTTC. This gives the protein CASSPGDSGYNEQFF.

V and J are TRBV7-6 and TRBJ2-1; 11 bases are shared with TRBD2. This CDR3 is 16 amino acids long. The V segment lost 3 bases and the J segment 7 bases; nucleotides outside the gene matches: 8. Per the germline V gene, CDR1 is SGHVS and CDR2 is FNYEAQ. In DNA, the CDR3 is TGTGCCAGCAGCTTTGTAGCGGGGGGGCCGGGGAATGAGCAGTTCTTC. This gives the protein CASSFVAGGPGNEQFF.

V and J are TRBV18 and TRBJ1-2; D is unclear. The V end lost 3 bases, the J end lost 7 bases, and 12 bases lay between the germline ends. The CDR3 runs 13 residues. Germline V gene lookup returns CDR1 KGHSH and CDR2 LQKENI. CDR3 sequence: CASSPSWEGGYTF. The CDR3 nucleotides read TGTGCCAGCTCACCGTCTTGGGAGGGTGGCTACACCTTC.

The CDR3 DNA reads as TGTGCCAGCAGCCCGCAGGGCTCTGGGGCCAACGTCCTGACTTTC. Protein product: CASSPQGSGANVLTF. The V gene is TRBV28, the J gene TRBJ2-6, with D possibly matching TRBD1 (5 bases). V lost 6 bases, J lost 0 bases, and 9 bases lay in between. Germline CDR1 MDHEN, CDR2 SYDVKM. The CDR3 loop spans 15 amino acids.

This clone was observed a single time. J is TRBJ1-2 and V is TRBV25-1, with 10 bases aligning to TRBD1. This CDR3 region has 15 residues. V lost 5 bases, J lost 13 bases, and 16 bases stayed unmatched. CDR1 and CDR2 (germline): MGHDK, SYGVNS. CDR3 nucleotide sequence: TGTGCCAGCAGTCAACACTCCGGGACAGGGGTCCTTCTCACCTTC. Protein product: CASSQHSGTGVLLTF.

The chain links TRBV19 to TRBJ2-2; TRBD1 might be the D (6 bases). Trimming cost V 8 bases and J 1 base, with 11 bases left between them. Germline V gene data show CDR1 as LNHDA and CDR2 as SQIVND (reference sequence). There are 14 residues in the CDR3. The CDR3 DNA reads TGTGCCAGTGGTTACAGGGTGAACACCGGGGAGCTGTTTTTT. This encodes CASGYRVNTGELFF. The entire variable domain, with the rest obtained from reference TRBV19 and TRBJ2-2, is as follows: DGGITQSPKYLFRKEGQNVTLSCEQNLNHDAMYWYRQDPGQGLRLIYYSQIVNDFQKGDIAEGYSVSREKKESFPLTVTSAQKNPTAFYLCASGYRVNTGELFFGEGSRLTVL.

V gene TRBV5-6 combines with J gene TRBJ2-1; D is perhaps TRBD1 (6 bases). V was cut by 5 bases and J by 6 bases, with 12 bases left in between. Germline CDR1 and CDR2: SGHDT and YYEEEE. This CDR3 has 13 amino acids. The CDR3 sequence: CASSVLQGNEQFF. The CDR3 nucleotides read TGTGCCAGCAGTGTGCTACAGGGCAATGAGCAGTTCTTC.

The rearrangement joins TRBV27 to TRBJ1-5; the match to TRBD1 covers 9 bases. CDR1 and CDR2 (germline): MNHEY, SMNVEV (reference sequence). The CDR3 extends over 14 amino acids. J lost 6 bases, V lost 6 bases, and 6 bases had no gene match. The CDR3 loop is CASRPGTGSQPQHF. In DNA, the CDR3 is TGTGCCAGCAGACCCGGGACAGGGAGTCAGCCCCAGCATTTT.

CDR3 sequence (DNA): TGTGCCAGCAGCAAAGTTTTACAGGGTAGAAACGGGGAGCTGTTTTTT. As protein: CASSKVLQGRNGELFF. J is TRBJ2-2 and V is TRBV21-1; the table's D call TRBD1 went unverified against the DNA. TRBV21-1 is annotated as a pseudogene. The CDR3 loop spans 16 amino acids.

This clone has a handful of counts. This rearrangement joins TRBV7-3 to TRBJ2-3; D gene uncertain. CDR3 length equals 16 residues. Trimming removed 3 bases from V and 2 bases from J, with 15 bases in between. Germline V lookup: CDR1 SGHTA, CDR2 FQGTGA. For the CDR3, the DNA is TGTGCCAGCAGCTTCCTACCTACGGGTGCCACAGATACGCAGTATTTT. This sequence encodes CASSFLPTGATDTQYF.

This chain joins TRBV4-1 and TRBJ1-2; 7 nucleotides match TRBD1. V dropped 0 bases and J dropped 5; count of bases not matched to a gene: 12. The CDR3 has 17 amino acids. Looked up from germline, CDR1 is MGHRA and CDR2 is YSYEKL. CDR3 loop: CASSQDSGAGGDYGYTF. The CDR3 coding sequence is TGCGCCAGCAGCCAAGATTCGGGGGCAGGGGGTGATTATGGCTACACCTTC.

This chain connects TRBV2 to TRBJ1-6, with 7 bases identical to TRBD1. The J segment lost 10 bases and the V segment lost 3 bases, leaving 6 bases of the junction unmatched. In germline, CDR1 is SNHLY, CDR2 FYNNEI. The CDR3 runs 14 residues. The CDR3 bases are TGTGCCAGCAGTGAGTACAGGGGCAGGTCACCCCTCCACTTT. This codes for CASSEYRGRSPLHF. The full variable domain, with the rest looked up from reference TRBV2 and TRBJ1-6, is EPEVTQTPSHQVTQMGQEVILRCVPISNHLYFYWYRQILGQKVEFLVSFYNNEISEKSEIFDDQFSVERPDGSNFTLKIRSTKLEDSAMYFCASSEYRGRSPLHFGNGTRLTVT.

The gene calls are TRBV9 and TRBJ1-2, with 9 bases identical to TRBD1. This CDR3 spans 16 amino acids. V shed 3 bases, J shed 2 bases, and the junction held 8 bases outside the gene matches. Looked up from germline, CDR1 is SGDLS and CDR2 is YYNGEE. The CDR3 DNA reads as TGTGCCAGCAGCGGAGGACAGGGGAGACTGAACTATGGCTACACCTTC. Translating it yields CASSGGQGRLNYGYTF.

There are a few counts of this clone. The chain joins TRBV10-3 to TRBJ1-1; 8 bases are a match to TRBD1. This CDR3 has 12 residues. The germline V gene encodes CDR1 ENHRY and CDR2 SYGVKD. V shed 6 bases, J shed 4 bases, and the junction held 1 base outside the gene matches. CDR3 region: CAIRDRVTEAFF. In nucleotides, the CDR3 is TGTGCCATCAGGGACAGGGTCACTGAAGCTTTCTTT.